This is a list of T cell receptor beta chains from one sample in a study of blood T cell repertoires in COVID-19. Clones were read by immunoSEQ multiplex PCR, and TCRdb kept only the in-frame ones, dropping some. Here the sample spans just under 250,000 clones, approximately 83% being singletons. The sequenced sample consisted of peripheral blood. The receptor source for this set is a woman younger than 45 who had recovered from COVID-19. The CDR3 runs from the conserved cysteine through the conserved F or W.

v_gene: TRBV10-3; j_gene: TRBJ1-6; CDR3aa: CASRAGGPLHF
v_gene: TRBV3-1/TRBV3-2; j_gene: TRBJ2-5; CDR3aa: CASSRGGLVETQYF
v_gene: TRBV5-6; j_gene: TRBJ1-3; CDR3aa: CASSHDRQSSGNTIYF
v_gene: TRBV9; j_gene: TRBJ1-6; CDR3aa: CASSVGQGPPLHF
v_gene: TRBV10-3; j_gene: TRBJ1-1; CDR3aa: CAIRGTGGFYTEAFF
v_gene: TRBV6-5; j_gene: TRBJ1-2; CDR3aa: CASTLDDRVFYGYTF
v_gene: TRBV11-2; j_gene: TRBJ2-1; CDR3aa: CASSLVRNEQFF
v_gene: TRBV5-6; j_gene: TRBJ2-7; CDR3aa: CASSLTGTYEQYF
v_gene: TRBV5-1; j_gene: TRBJ1-1; CDR3aa: CASSKEGEWTEAFF
v_gene: TRBV4-1; j_gene: TRBJ2-7; CDR3aa: CASSQAQTINEQYF
v_gene: TRBV7-9; j_gene: TRBJ2-1; CDR3aa: CASSSSGGARGNEQFF
v_gene: TRBV6-5; j_gene: TRBJ1-2; CDR3aa: CASSYSPRGLYTF
v_gene: TRBV13; j_gene: TRBJ1-2; CDR3aa: CASSLRDRVLDGYTF
v_gene: TRBV2; j_gene: TRBJ2-6; CDR3aa: CASSQGSSGANVLTF
v_gene: TRBV3-1/TRBV3-2; j_gene: TRBJ1-1; CDR3aa: CASSRKSNTEAFF
v_gene: TRBV5-1; j_gene: TRBJ2-3; CDR3aa: CASSLYDTQYF
v_gene: TRBV2; j_gene: TRBJ2-3; CDR3aa: CASNRGGLGDTQYF
v_gene: TRBV12-1; j_gene: TRBJ1-3; CDR3aa: CASSFPQTGGSGNTIYF
v_gene: TRBV27; j_gene: TRBJ1-5; CDR3aa: CATRAGAYQPQHF
v_gene: TRBV6-4; j_gene: TRBJ2-1; CDR3aa: CASKGGAYNEQFF
v_gene: TRBV2; j_gene: TRBJ2-5; CDR3aa: CASRGQWGDKETQYF
v_gene: TRBV5-5; j_gene: TRBJ1-4; CDR3aa: CASSFVPGQGEKLFF